These 8 T cell receptor beta chains originate from one sample sequenced in a study of shared clonotypes between healthy human individuals. Terminally differentiated effector memory CD45RA+ cells were excluded from the naive CD8 cells, which were CD45RO-negative and positively selected for CCR7. Produced via immunoSEQ multiplex PCR; TCRdb's table is partial and in-frame only. The sample lists some 2,000,000 clones, just under 95% occurring once. Sequenced input: naive CD8+ T cells sorted from blood. These receptors all stem from a man between 18 and 29 years old in good health.

The V call is TRBV27, the J call TRBJ1-5, with D perhaps TRBD1 (5 bases). The CDR3 length is 15 residues. V shed 7 bases and J shed 4 bases, with 17 bases lying between them. CDR1 and CDR2 from the germline V gene are MNHEY and SMNVEV (reference sequence). This CDR3 is CASMAGTSYNQPQHF. The DNA for the CDR3 is TGTGCCAGCATGGCCGGGACTTCTTATAATCAGCCCCAGCATTTT.

V usage is TRBV4-1 and J usage is TRBJ1-1; D uncertain. The V end was cut by 3 bases, the J end by 1 base, with 12 bases between. CDR1 MGHRA and CDR2 YSYEKL come from the germline V gene. The CDR3 is 15 residues long. CDR3 coding DNA: TGCGCCAGCAGCCAGGCGCCGGTGTGGAACACTGAAGCTTTCTTT. This gives the protein CASSQAPVWNTEAFF.

This chain uses TRBV5-6 with TRBJ1-4; no clear D gene. Germline V lookup: CDR1 SGHDT, CDR2 YYEEEE. CDR3 size: 14 residues. V shed 1 base and J shed 4 bases, with 8 bases lying between them. CDR3 residues: CASSLFQHNEKLFF. DNA for the CDR3: TGTGCCAGCAGCTTGTTTCAGCATAATGAAAAACTGTTTTTT.

Here the CDR3 reads CASSFRGGATEAFF. CDR3 bases: TGTGCCAGCAGTTTCCGGGGTGGGGCCACTGAAGCTTTCTTT. The rearrangement uses TRBV28 and TRBJ1-1, with D perhaps TRBD1 (5 bases). The CDR3 consists of 14 residues. Germline values: CDR1 MDHEN, CDR2 SYDVKM. The germline V and J ends were trimmed by 3 bases and 4 bases, with 12 bases remaining between them.

This rearrangement joins TRBV9 to TRBJ1-2; TRBD1 might be the D (5 bases). Germline V gives CDR1 SGDLS, CDR2 YYNGEE. This CDR3 is built from 12 residues. Trimming took 0 bases from V and 7 from J, leaving 7 bases between them. In DNA, the CDR3 is TGTGCCAGCAGCGTAGGCCAGGGTGGCTACACCTTC. Translation gives CASSVGQGGYTF. The full variable domain, in which reference TRBV9 and TRBJ1-2 provide the parts outside the CDR3, is DSGVTQTPKHLITATGQRVTLRCSPRSGDLSVYWYQQSLDQGLQFLIQYYNGEERAKGNILERFSAQQFPDLHSELNLSSLELGDSALYFCASSVGQGGYTFGSGTRLTVV.

The chain uses TRBV9 and TRBJ2-7; D possibly uses TRBD1 or TRBD2 (5 bases each). The CDR3 loop spans 15 amino acids. Deletions cut 2 bases from V and 2 bases from J, with 14 bases between. Germline lookup yields CDR1 SGDLS and CDR2 YYNGEE. CDR3 DNA sequence: TGTGCCAGCAGCGTTGGGACCCTTTACACCTACGAGCAGTACTTC. This gives the protein CASSVGTLYTYEQYF.

The chain couples TRBV2 to TRBJ2-7; D remains unclear. The germline CDR1 and CDR2 sequences are SNHLY and FYNNEI. Deletions cut 8 bases from V and 3 bases from J, with 14 bases between. This CDR3 is built from 13 residues. DNA of the CDR3: TGTGCCAGCCGTAATGGAGCAGACTACGAGCAGTACTTC. Its protein is CASRNGADYEQYF.

The chain carries TRBV25-1 and TRBJ1-2, with 8 bases lining up with TRBD1. CDR1 is MGHDK, CDR2 SYGVNS, per germline. CDR3 length equals 18 residues. Trimming at V came to 4 bases and at J to 3 bases, leaving 16 bases not matched to a gene. CDR3 bases: TGTGCCAGCAGTGCCCCACTAGGTGGCAGGGGGCAAGACTATGGCTACACCTTC. Encoded protein: CASSAPLGGRGQDYGYTF.